Below, 8 T cell receptor beta chains from the same sample are listed, as sequenced in a study of T cell repertoires in cytomegalovirus infection. TCRdb reanalysed the reads using MiXCR and keeps one entry per CDR3 protein. The table lists 310,000 or so distinct CDR3 sequences, about 25% of them singletons. No antigen is known for these receptors. The material sequenced was cultured PBMCs, taken from culture after CMV antigen stimulation. The source of these receptors is a human donor in good health (CMV status not recorded). Some clones in this sample may be carry-over from other donors' samples.

At least ten counts were recorded for this clonotype. This sequence joins TRBV7-2 and TRBJ1-1; 7 bases fit TRBD1. V dropped 3 bases and J dropped 4; count of bases not matched to a gene: 8. Germline CDR1 is SGHTA and CDR2 is FQGNSA. The CDR3 extends over 15 amino acids. DNA of the CDR3: TGTGCCAGCAGCTTGCGGACAGGTATCCCCACTGAAGCTTTCTTT. Translation gives CASSLRTGIPTEAFF.

The V call is TRBV6-4, the J call TRBJ2-3, with 7 bases that match TRBD2. This CDR3 has 13 residues. V dropped 8 bases and J dropped 2; count of bases not matched to a gene: 4. Germline assignment: CDR1 MRHNA and CDR2 SNTAGT. The CDR3 sequence: CASGGDATDTQYF. The CDR3 DNA reads TGTGCCAGCGGGGGGGATGCCACAGATACGCAGTATTTT.

There are many counts of this clonotype. The chain uses TRBV7-2 and TRBJ2-1, with 8 bases matching TRBD2. V dropped 5 bases and J dropped 4; count of bases not matched to a gene: 7. CDR1 and CDR2 from the germline V gene are SGHTA and FQGNSA. The CDR3 length is 15 residues. CDR3 protein: CASSPGLAEYNEQFF. The CDR3, as DNA: TGTGCCAGCAGCCCAGGACTAGCCGAGTACAATGAGCAGTTCTTC.

This clonotype was recorded a few times. The genes are TRBV7-2 and TRBJ2-7; D unresolved. The CDR3 covers 15 residues. V dropped 2 bases and J dropped 3 bases, with 14 bases sitting between them. Germline loops: CDR1 SGHTA, CDR2 FQGNSA. The CDR3 DNA reads as TGTGCCAGCAGCTTAAGGCACGGAGACCTCTACGAGCAGTACTTC. It is translated as CASSLRHGDLYEQYF.

The chain couples TRBV15 to TRBJ2-7, with 7 bases that match TRBD2. The CDR3 extends over 14 amino acids. Per germline, CDR1 LNHNV and CDR2 YYDKDF (reference sequence). V shed 2 bases, J shed 0 bases, and the junction held 1 base outside the gene matches. CDR3 DNA sequence: TGTGCCACCAGCAGACTAGCGGACTCCTACGAGCAGTACTTC. Residues: CATSRLADSYEQYF.

In this sample, this clonotype turned up many times. This chain uses TRBV7-2 with TRBJ2-2, with D perhaps assigned TRBD1 or TRBD2 (5 bases each). CDR3 size: 14 residues. Germline V gives CDR1 SGHTA, CDR2 FQGNSA. The V and J ends lost 1 base and 4 bases respectively, with 7 bases between them. CDR3 protein: CASSLGGATGELFF. The CDR3, as DNA: TGTGCCAGCAGCTTAGGAGGGGCCACCGGGGAGCTGTTTTTT.

There are a few counts of this clonotype. The genes are TRBV6-1 and TRBJ1-1; the D is unclear. This CDR3 spans 14 amino acids. Trimming shortened V by 1 base and J by 1 base, and 7 bases separated the two germline ends. Germline CDR1 MNHNS, CDR2 SASEGT. DNA for the CDR3: TGTGCCAGCAGTGAAGTTATGGCGAACACTGAAGCTTTCTTT. Its protein is CASSEVMANTEAFF.

This clonotype was seen once. The chain carries TRBV18 and TRBJ1-2; D remains unclear. Germline V gene lookup returns CDR1 KGHSH and CDR2 LQKENI. V was clipped by 0 bases and J by 4 bases, with 9 bases between them. CDR3 length: 14 amino acids. The CDR3 DNA reads as TGTGCCAGCTCACCACCGATCCCATCCTATGGCTACACCTTC. Amino acids: CASSPPIPSYGYTF.